The 10 T cell receptor beta chains presented below share a single source sample, sequenced in a study of T cells after yellow fever vaccination. A single record per CDR3 protein comes from TCRdb applying MiXCR to the 5' RACE reads. The data show some 560,000 distinct CDR3 sequences, around 16% seen once. The sequences come from PBMCs, collected more than 4 days after the first yellow fever vaccination. The receptors were gathered from a man between 18 and 35 years old who received the YFV17D yellow fever vaccine.

The chain joins TRBV6-6 to TRBJ2-3; D is ambiguous. V lost 7 bases and J lost 2, with 10 bases in between. The CDR3 is 13 amino acids. Germline assignment: CDR1 MNHNY and CDR2 SVGAGI (reference sequence). CDR3 coding DNA: TGTGCCAGCACCCTGTATTCCACAGATACGCAGTATTTT. It is translated as CASTLYSTDTQYF.

This clonotype was detected only a few times. This rearrangement joins TRBV27 to TRBJ2-7; the match to TRBD1 covers 9 bases. The V and J ends lost 5 bases and 0 bases, in that order; junction bases with no gene match: 5. Per the germline V gene, CDR1 is MNHEY and CDR2 is SMNVEV (reference sequence). This CDR3 comprises 15 residues. CDR3 DNA sequence: TGTGCCAGCAGTACTACAGGGGGCCCCTCCTACGAGCAGTACTTC. Its translation is CASSTTGGPSYEQYF.

This clonotype came up a few times. The rearrangement links TRBV4-1 to TRBJ2-5; no clear D. This CDR3 has 16 amino acids. Trimming stripped 0 bases from V and 5 bases from J, with 16 bases between. The germline gives CDR1 MGHRA, CDR2 YSYEKL. CDR3 bases: TGCGCCAGCAGCCAAGATCCGCCAGGAACCGGGGAGACCCAGTACTTC. As protein: CASSQDPPGTGETQYF.

CDR3 sequence reads: CASRGNGGAGMPLHF. The CDR3 nucleotides are TGTGCCAGCAGAGGGAACGGGGGGGCTGGTATGCCCCTCCACTTT. The genes are TRBV6-2 or TRBV6-3 and TRBJ1-6; a possible D gene is TRBD1 (6 bases). Germline loops: CDR1 MNHEY, CDR2 SVGEGT. V dropped 6 bases and J dropped 13 bases, with 22 bases sitting between them. This CDR3 comprises 15 residues.

J is TRBJ1-6 and V is TRBV5-1; D is ambiguous. Between the trimmed V and J ends, which lost 5 bases and 6 bases, there was a span of 9 bases. Germline CDR1 SGHRS, CDR2 YFSETQ. The CDR3 consists of 13 residues. Here the CDR3 reads CASSGDVNSPLHF. The CDR3 bases are TGCGCCAGCAGTGGGGATGTTAATTCACCCCTCCACTTT.

This clonotype was observed a handful of times. The gene calls are TRBV10-2 and TRBJ2-7; 8 positions match TRBD2. Trimming removed 10 bases from V and 5 bases from J; junction bases left unmatched: 10. The CDR3 covers 13 residues. Germline V lookup: CDR1 WSHSY, CDR2 SAAADI. CDR3 in DNA: TGCGCCACCAAGGCCGGGGGGGCAGACGAGCAGTACTTC. This translates into CATKAGGADEQYF.

The chain combines TRBV27 with TRBJ2-2; D gene ambiguous. Germline CDR1 is MNHEY and CDR2 is SMNVEV (reference sequence). V was shortened by 3 bases and J by 8 bases, with 7 bases between the two germline ends. The CDR3 is made up of 12 amino acids. The CDR3 is CASSFYVGELFF. The CDR3 coding sequence is TGTGCCAGCAGTTTTTATGTTGGGGAGCTGTTTTTT.

This rearrangement joins TRBV12-3 or TRBV12-4 to TRBJ1-5; tentative D call: TRBD1 (5 bases). The CDR3 has 12 amino acids. Deletions cut 7 bases from V and 5 bases from J, with 9 bases between. CDR3 coding DNA: TGTGCCAGCACCACGGGGGATCAGCCCCAGCATTTT. It encodes CASTTGDQPQHF.

This chain joins TRBV5-1 and TRBJ1-1; D ambiguous. The CDR3 loop spans 15 amino acids. V lost 0 bases and J lost 1, with 10 bases in between. Germline-derived CDR1 and CDR2 are SGHRS and YFSETQ. This chain's CDR3 is CASSLAPPPNTEAFF. In nucleotides, the CDR3 is TGCGCCAGCAGCTTGGCCCCCCCCCCGAACACTGAAGCTTTCTTT. The variable domain in full, with the rest retrieved from reference TRBV5-1 and TRBJ1-1, is KAGVTQTPRYLIKTRGQQVTLSCSPISGHRSVSWYQQTPGQGLQFLFEYFSETQRNKGNFPGRFSGRQFSNSRSEMNVSTLELGDSALYLCASSLAPPPNTEAFFGQGTRLTVV.

A few counts support this clonotype. The J gene is TRBJ2-3, the V gene TRBV12-3 or TRBV12-4; a possible D gene is TRBD2 (6 bases). This CDR3 is built from 16 residues. Trimming removed 4 bases from V and 5 bases from J, with 19 bases in between. In DNA, the CDR3 is TGTGCCAGCAGTTCCCCCGGCGGGGCCGAAAAAGATACGCAGTATTTT. Amino acids: CASSSPGGAEKDTQYF.